One sample yielded the 25 T cell receptor beta chains listed below, sequenced in a study of identical twins. Using its own MiXCR run on the 5' RACE reads, TCRdb lists one record per CDR3 protein. The table records hundreds of thousands of distinct CDR3 sequences, more than 6.5% of them present only once. The sample also formed part of further work on yellow fever vaccine responses in identical twins.

The sequenced sample consisted of PBMCs. These TCRs come from a woman younger than 35 in good health.

The rearrangement joins TRBV29-1 to TRBJ2-1, with a weak D call TRBD1 (6 bases). Germline V gene data show CDR1 as SQVTM and CDR2 as ANQGSEA. This CDR3 has 16 residues. Trimming shortened V by 1 base and J by 2 bases, and 15 bases separated the two germline ends. CDR3 loop: CSVEGTRGATYNEQFF. The CDR3, as DNA: TGCAGCGTTGAAGGGACCAGGGGAGCTACCTACAATGAGCAGTTCTTC.

This clonotype was counted at least ten times. The CDR3: CAIRAPGTTDTQYF. The CDR3 DNA sequence: TGTGCCATCAGGGCACCCGGGACCACAGATACGCAGTATTTT. The chain has TRBV10-3 and TRBJ2-3; D possibly uses TRBD1 or TRBD2 (5 bases each). The CDR3 covers 14 residues. V was shortened by 6 bases and J by 2 bases, with 12 bases between the two germline ends. Germline lookup yields CDR1 ENHRY and CDR2 SYGVKD.

The chain uses TRBV5-6 and TRBJ2-1; 7 bases match TRBD2. In germline, CDR1 is SGHDT, CDR2 YYEEEE. The CDR3 consists of 15 residues. After removal of 4 bases from V and 4 bases from J, the junction contained 8 bases not matched to a gene. The CDR3 DNA sequence: TGTGCCAGCAGCCTACTAGCGATTGGTTACAATGAGCAGTTCTTC. Its translation is CASSLLAIGYNEQFF.

This clonotype appeared a few times. This sequence joins TRBV28 and TRBJ2-7; D may correspond to TRBD1 or TRBD2 (6 bases each). CDR1 MDHEN and CDR2 SYDVKM come from the germline V gene. CDR3 length: 15 amino acids. V dropped 7 bases and J dropped 7 bases, with 23 bases sitting between them. CDR3 sequence reads: CASKETTSGAKEQYF. In DNA form, the CDR3 reads TGTGCCAGCAAAGAAACGACATCGGGGGCTAAGGAGCAGTACTTC.

The sample holds a few counts of this clonotype. The CDR3 sequence: CSASGQYSNQPQHF. In DNA, the CDR3 is TGCAGTGCATCGGGACAGTATAGCAATCAGCCCCAGCATTTT. This chain joins TRBV20-1 and TRBJ1-5, with 7 bases fitting TRBD1. V dropped 6 bases and J dropped 0; count of bases not matched to a gene: 5. The V gene's germline CDR1 is DFQATT and CDR2 SNEGSKA (reference sequence). The CDR3 loop spans 14 amino acids.

The rearrangement joins TRBV11-2 to TRBJ2-3; maybe TRBD2 (6 bases). In germline, CDR1 is SGHAT, CDR2 FQNNGV. Deletions cut 1 base from V and 4 bases from J, with 21 bases between. This CDR3 contains 18 residues. The CDR3: CASSLGVSLPTRPDTQYF. The CDR3 DNA reads TGTGCCAGCAGCTTAGGCGTCAGCCTACCGACTAGACCAGATACGCAGTATTTT.

The chain carries TRBV13 and TRBJ1-1; D is possibly TRBD1 (6 bases). The CDR3 is 16 residues long. Germline loops: CDR1 PRHDT, CDR2 FYEKMQ (reference sequence). V was clipped by 4 bases and J by 0 bases, with 15 bases between them. The CDR3 here is CASSYKPGQLNTEAFF. The DNA of the CDR3 is TGTGCCAGCAGCTACAAACCGGGACAACTGAACACTGAAGCTTTCTTT.

Only a few counts were recorded for this clonotype. The chain recombines TRBV7-8 with TRBJ2-2; 8 bases line up with TRBD2. J lost 0 bases, V lost 3 bases, and 15 bases had no gene match. The germline V gene has CDR1 SGHVS and CDR2 FQNEAQ. This CDR3 spans 20 amino acids. CDR3 sequence reads: CASSLGGRGGKIANTGELFF. CDR3 coding DNA: TGTGCCAGCAGCTTGGGGGGCCGGGGGGGGAAAATAGCGAACACCGGGGAGCTGTTTTTT.

This clonotype turned up a few times. CDR3 DNA: TGTGCCACCAGTTCGGGACAGGACTACGAGCAGTACTTC. Encoded protein: CATSSGQDYEQYF. J is TRBJ2-7 and V is TRBV24-1; 8 nucleotides align to TRBD1. With V trimmed by 6 bases and J by 3 bases, 3 bases remained unmatched. This CDR3 is 13 amino acids long. In germline, CDR1 is KGHDR, CDR2 SFDVKD.

This sequence joins TRBV5-1 and TRBJ2-3; either TRBD1 or TRBD2 may supply D (6 bases each). Trimming removed 5 bases from V and 4 bases from J, with 14 bases in between. Per germline, CDR1 SGHRS and CDR2 YFSETQ. This CDR3 has 14 amino acids. CDR3 DNA sequence: TGCGCCAGCAGACCCCAGAGGGGGGCAGATACGCAGTATTTT. Its translation is CASRPQRGADTQYF.

This clonotype was detected only a few times. The rearrangement links TRBV29-1 to TRBJ1-1; D unresolved. CDR1 is SQVTM and CDR2 is ANQGSEA in the germline V gene. V was clipped by 3 bases and J by 3 bases, with 8 bases between them. The CDR3 has 12 amino acids. CDR3 bases: TGCAGCGTTGATGTCGGTTACACTGAAGCTTTCTTT. This translates into CSVDVGYTEAFF.

There are many counts of this clonotype. The chain couples TRBV12-3 or TRBV12-4 to TRBJ2-1; maybe TRBD1 (6 bases). The CDR3 sequence is 15 residues long. The V gene lost 8 bases and the J gene lost 2 bases, with 16 bases spanning the gap. CDR3 bases: TGTGCCAGCTTAAACTGGGGGCTTACCTACAATGAGCAGTTCTTC. Translated, it gives CASLNWGLTYNEQFF.

This clonotype turned up a few times. The V gene is TRBV30, the J gene TRBJ2-2; D is possibly TRBD1 (6 bases). The CDR3 loop spans 14 amino acids. Trimming took off 0 bases at V and 5 bases at J, with 10 bases between the two ends. The germline V gene encodes CDR1 GTSNPN and CDR2 SVGIG (reference sequence). The CDR3 DNA sequence: TGTGCCTGGAGTGTGGGACAACAGACCGGGGAGCTGTTTTTT. This encodes CAWSVGQQTGELFF.

The V and J genes are TRBV20-1 and TRBJ1-4, with 7 bases fitting TRBD1. The CDR3 sequence is 12 residues long. Germline values: CDR1 DFQATT, CDR2 SNEGSKA (reference sequence). Trimming removed 3 bases from V and 8 bases from J; junction bases left unmatched: 3. CDR3 amino acids: CSASETGEKLFF. CDR3 sequence (DNA): TGCAGTGCTAGCGAGACAGGGGAAAAACTGTTTTTT.

In regard to this clonotype: Just one base apart from a much larger clone, this may be a read error. The gene calls are TRBV6-1 and TRBJ2-1; possibly TRBD2 for D (7 bases). There are 14 residues in the CDR3. Germline V gene data show CDR1 as MNHNS and CDR2 as SASEGT. In DNA, the CDR3 is TGTGCCAGTGCTAGAGGGGGGGAGTACAATGTGCAGTTCTTC. It encodes CASARGGEYNVQFF.

This clonotype was seen many times. The chain is built from TRBV7-9 and TRBJ2-6; no clear D gene. Per the germline V gene, CDR1 is SEHNR and CDR2 is FQNEAQ (reference sequence). This CDR3 has 17 residues. Trimming left V 5 bases short and J 0 bases short, with 14 bases between. CDR3 amino acids: CASSLEKGISGANVLTF. DNA for the CDR3: TGTGCCAGCAGCCTGGAGAAAGGGATCTCTGGGGCCAACGTCCTGACTTTC.

This clonotype has more than one count but fewer than ten. The chain links TRBV18 to TRBJ2-7, with D perhaps matching TRBD1 (6 bases). This CDR3 has 14 residues. Germline CDR1 KGHSH, CDR2 LQKENI. The V and J ends lost 6 bases and 2 bases respectively, with 14 bases between them. The chain's CDR3 is CASSHDRSTYEQYF. The CDR3 coding sequence is TGTGCCAGCTCTCACGACAGGTCCACCTACGAGCAGTACTTC.

The chain is built from TRBV5-1 and TRBJ2-3; 7 nucleotides align to TRBD2. From germline, CDR1 is SGHRS and CDR2 YFSETQ. V lost 0 bases and J lost 6; bases outside the gene matches: 4. CDR3 length equals 14 residues. CDR3 coding DNA: TGCGCCAGCAGCTTGGCCGGGGGGAGGGATACGCAGTATTTT. Amino acid sequence: CASSLAGGRDTQYF. The variable domain in full, with the rest retrieved from reference TRBV5-1 and TRBJ2-3, is KAGVTQTPRYLIKTRGQQVTLSCSPISGHRSVSWYQQTPGQGLQFLFEYFSETQRNKGNFPGRFSGRQFSNSRSEMNVSTLELGDSALYLCASSLAGGRDTQYFGPGTRLTVL.

The chain is built from TRBV5-6 and TRBJ1-2, with TRBD1 matching 7 bases. Germline V gene sequence: CDR1 SGHDT, CDR2 YYEEEE. The CDR3 spans 14 residues. V trimming: 0 bases; J trimming: 2 bases; junction bases outside the gene matches: 1. CDR3 nucleotide sequence: TGTGCCAGCAGCTTGGGGGACAGCAACTATGGCTACACCTTC. This sequence encodes CASSLGDSNYGYTF. Based on the CDR3 plus reference TRBV5-6 and TRBJ1-2, the full variable domain is DAGVTQSPTHLIKTRGQQVTLRCSPKSGHDTVSWYQQALGQGPQFIFQYYEEEERQRGNFPDRFSGHQFPNYSSELNVNALLLGDSALYLCASSLGDSNYGYTFGSGTRLTVV.

The V gene is TRBV28, the J gene TRBJ2-7; possible D gene TRBD2, 6 bases. Germline V lookup: CDR1 MDHEN, CDR2 SYDVKM. This CDR3 has 14 residues. Trimming shortened V by 8 bases and J by 0 bases, and 14 bases separated the two germline ends. Written as DNA, the CDR3 is TGTGCCAGCCGGGGGTTGCGGGACTCCTACGAGCAGTACTTC. Its translation: CASRGLRDSYEQYF.

CDR3 DNA: TGTGCCAGCAGCTTCCCTCCGGGGGGACTCACCGGGGAGCTGTTTTTT. Translated: CASSFPPGGLTGELFF. The rearrangement links TRBV11-2 to TRBJ2-2; 7 nucleotides align to TRBD2. Unmatched junction bases numbered 8, after V lost 3 bases and J lost 4 bases. Germline loops: CDR1 SGHAT, CDR2 FQNNGV. The CDR3 runs 16 residues.

This clonotype was counted between two and nine times. The rearrangement joins TRBV29-1 to TRBJ1-1; TRBD1 might be the D (6 bases). V was trimmed by 6 bases and J by 5 bases, leaving 19 bases between them. Germline assignment: CDR1 SQVTM and CDR2 ANQGSEA. This CDR3 spans 14 amino acids. The CDR3 loop is CSVSNRARSTEAFF. For the CDR3, the DNA is TGCAGCGTCTCAAACAGGGCGAGGAGTACTGAAGCTTTCTTT.

The chain uses TRBV30 and TRBJ2-7; D ambiguous. V gave up 6 bases and J gave up 6 bases, with 9 bases separating them. This CDR3 comprises 10 residues. Per germline, CDR1 GTSNPN and CDR2 SVGIG (reference sequence). The CDR3 sequence: CACSSSEQYF. The DNA of the CDR3 is TGTGCCTGCTCATCTTCCGAGCAGTACTTC.

This clonotype was seen more than once but under ten times. V usage is TRBV3-1 and J usage is TRBJ1-1; unclear D gene. The CDR3 length is 13 residues. The V gene's germline CDR1 is LGHDT and CDR2 YNNKEL (reference sequence). V was cut by 3 bases and J by 4 bases, with 9 bases left in between. CDR3 in amino acids: CASSHGLSTEAFF. The DNA for the CDR3 is TGTGCCAGCAGCCACGGGCTCAGCACTGAAGCTTTCTTT.

The chain carries TRBV6-2 or TRBV6-3 and TRBJ2-7; possibly TRBD1 for D (6 bases). Germline V gene data show CDR1 as MNHEY and CDR2 as SVGEGT. V was pared by 7 bases and J by 2 bases, with 18 bases between. The length of the CDR3 is 15 residues. The CDR3 reads CASNPDRSVTYEQYF. The CDR3 nucleotides read TGTGCCAGCAACCCCGACAGGAGTGTAACCTACGAGCAGTACTTC.